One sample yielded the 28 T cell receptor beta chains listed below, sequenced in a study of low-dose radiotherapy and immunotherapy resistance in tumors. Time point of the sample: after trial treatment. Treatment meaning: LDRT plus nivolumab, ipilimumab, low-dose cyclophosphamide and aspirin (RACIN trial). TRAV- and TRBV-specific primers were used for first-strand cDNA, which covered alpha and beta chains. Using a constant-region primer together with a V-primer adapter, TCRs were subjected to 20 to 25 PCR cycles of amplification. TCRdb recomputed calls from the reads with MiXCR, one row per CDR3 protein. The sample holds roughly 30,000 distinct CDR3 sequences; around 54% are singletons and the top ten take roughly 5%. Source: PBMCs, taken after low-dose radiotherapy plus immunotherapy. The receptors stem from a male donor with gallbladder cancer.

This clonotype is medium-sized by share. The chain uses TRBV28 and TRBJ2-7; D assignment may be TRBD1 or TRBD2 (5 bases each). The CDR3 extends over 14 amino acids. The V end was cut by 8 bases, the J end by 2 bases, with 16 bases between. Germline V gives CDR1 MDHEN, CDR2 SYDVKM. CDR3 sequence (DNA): TGTGCCAGCTCGCGAGGGCAGGGAACCTACGAGCAGTACTTC. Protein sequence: CASSRGQGTYEQYF.

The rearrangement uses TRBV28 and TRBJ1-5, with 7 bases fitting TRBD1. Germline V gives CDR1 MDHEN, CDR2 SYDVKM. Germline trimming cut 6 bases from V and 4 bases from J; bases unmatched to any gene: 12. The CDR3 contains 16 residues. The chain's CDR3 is CASSPGQRRRNQPQHF. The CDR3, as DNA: TGTGCCAGCAGCCCGGGACAGAGGAGGAGGAATCAGCCCCAGCATTTT.

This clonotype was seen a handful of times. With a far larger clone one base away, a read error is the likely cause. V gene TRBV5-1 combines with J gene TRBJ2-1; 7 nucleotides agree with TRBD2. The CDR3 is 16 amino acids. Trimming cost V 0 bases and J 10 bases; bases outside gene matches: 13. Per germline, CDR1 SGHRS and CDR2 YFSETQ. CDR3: CASSLASSGATYEQFF. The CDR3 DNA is TGCGCCAGCAGCTTGGCCTCCAGCGGGGCGACCTACGAGCAGTTCTTC.

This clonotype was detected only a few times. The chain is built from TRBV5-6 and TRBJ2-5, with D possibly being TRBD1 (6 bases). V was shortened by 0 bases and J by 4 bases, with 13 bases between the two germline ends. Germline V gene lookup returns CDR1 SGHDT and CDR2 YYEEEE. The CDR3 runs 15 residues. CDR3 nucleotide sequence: TGTGCCAGCAGCTTGGAACAGGGTACCCGAGAGACCCAGTACTTC. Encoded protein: CASSLEQGTRETQYF.

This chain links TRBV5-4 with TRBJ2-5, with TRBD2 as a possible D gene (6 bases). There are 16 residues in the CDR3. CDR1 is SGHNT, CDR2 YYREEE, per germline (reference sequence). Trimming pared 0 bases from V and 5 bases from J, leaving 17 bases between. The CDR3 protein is CASSLERSRAGETQYF. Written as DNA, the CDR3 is TGTGCCAGCAGCTTGGAAAGGTCCAGGGCGGGGGAGACCCAGTACTTC.

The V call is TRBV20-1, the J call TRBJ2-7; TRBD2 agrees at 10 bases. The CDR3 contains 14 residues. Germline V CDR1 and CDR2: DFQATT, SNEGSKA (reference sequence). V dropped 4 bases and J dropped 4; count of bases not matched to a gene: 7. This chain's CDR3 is CSAIPSGSWYEQYF. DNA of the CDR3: TGCAGTGCTATCCCTAGCGGGAGCTGGTACGAGCAGTACTTC.

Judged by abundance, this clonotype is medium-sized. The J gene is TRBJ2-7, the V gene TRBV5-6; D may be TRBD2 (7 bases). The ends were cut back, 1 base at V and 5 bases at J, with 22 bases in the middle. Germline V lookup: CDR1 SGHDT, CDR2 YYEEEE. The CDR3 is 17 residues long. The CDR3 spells CASSLLSWGGLGDEQYF. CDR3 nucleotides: TGTGCCAGCAGCTTGCTGTCCTGGGGGGGGCTAGGGGACGAGCAGTACTTC.

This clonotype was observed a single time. CDR3 bases: TGTGCCAGCAGTTACTCGGGCGGGGAGCAGTACTTC. Amino acid sequence: CASSYSGGEQYF. V gene TRBV6-6 combines with J gene TRBJ2-7; D possibly corresponds to TRBD2 (5 bases). This CDR3 is built from 12 residues. The ends were cut back, 0 bases at V and 7 bases at J, with 7 bases in the middle. Germline CDR1 reads MNHNY; CDR2 reads SVGAGI (reference sequence).

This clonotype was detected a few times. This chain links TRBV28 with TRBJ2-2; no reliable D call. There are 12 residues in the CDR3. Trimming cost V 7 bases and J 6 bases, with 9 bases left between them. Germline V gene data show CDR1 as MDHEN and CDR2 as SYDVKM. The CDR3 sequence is CASTHLSGELFF. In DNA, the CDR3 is TGTGCCAGCACCCATTTGTCCGGGGAGCTGTTTTTT. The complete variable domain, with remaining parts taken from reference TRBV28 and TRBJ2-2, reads DVKVTQSSRYLVKRTGEKVFLECVQDMDHENMFWYRQDPGLGLRLIYFSYDVKMKEKGDIPEGYSVSREKKERFSLILESASTNQTSMYLCASTHLSGELFFGEGSRLTVL.

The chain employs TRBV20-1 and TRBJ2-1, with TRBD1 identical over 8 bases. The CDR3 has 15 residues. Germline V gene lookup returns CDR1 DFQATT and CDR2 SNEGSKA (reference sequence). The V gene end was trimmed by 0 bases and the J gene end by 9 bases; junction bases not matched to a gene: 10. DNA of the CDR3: TGCAGTGCTAGAGATTTCGCAGGGGGCGCCGGTGAGCAGTTCTTC. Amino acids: CSARDFAGGAGEQFF.

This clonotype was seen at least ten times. The DNA for the CDR3 is TGCGCCAGCAGCTTGGAGGACATCTATGGCTACACCTTC. As protein: CASSLEDIYGYTF. V and J are TRBV5-1 and TRBJ1-2; D might be TRBD1 (5 bases). CDR3 length equals 13 residues. Germline loops: CDR1 SGHRS, CDR2 YFSETQ. The ends were cut back, 0 bases at V and 4 bases at J, with 7 bases in the middle.

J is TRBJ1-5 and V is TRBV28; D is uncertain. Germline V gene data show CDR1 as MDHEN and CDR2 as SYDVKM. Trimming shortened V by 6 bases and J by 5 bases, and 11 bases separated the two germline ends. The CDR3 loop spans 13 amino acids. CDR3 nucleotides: TGTGCCAGCAGGGGCGGGGTCCATCAGCCCCAGCATTTT. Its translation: CASRGGVHQPQHF.

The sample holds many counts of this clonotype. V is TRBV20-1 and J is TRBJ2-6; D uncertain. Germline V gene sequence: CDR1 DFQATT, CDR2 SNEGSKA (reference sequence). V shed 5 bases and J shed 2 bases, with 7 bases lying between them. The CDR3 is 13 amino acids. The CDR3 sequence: CSAPQTGANVLTF. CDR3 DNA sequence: TGCAGTGCTCCCCAGACTGGGGCCAACGTCCTGACTTTC.

The CDR3 DNA sequence: TGCAGCGTTGCACGTGCGGGCACTGAAGCTTTCTTT. Translating it yields CSVARAGTEAFF. V gene TRBV29-1 combines with J gene TRBJ1-1, with D uncertain. The ends were cut back, 4 bases at V and 4 bases at J, with 10 bases in the middle. The CDR3 totals 12 residues. Germline V gives CDR1 SQVTM, CDR2 ANQGSEA. The whole variable domain, filled in from reference TRBV29-1 and TRBJ1-1, reads SAVISQKPSRDICQRGTSLTIQCQVDSQVTMMFWYRQQPGQSLTLIATANQGSEATYESGFVIDKFPISRPNLTFSTLTVSNMSPEDSSIYLCSVARAGTEAFFGQGTRLTVV.

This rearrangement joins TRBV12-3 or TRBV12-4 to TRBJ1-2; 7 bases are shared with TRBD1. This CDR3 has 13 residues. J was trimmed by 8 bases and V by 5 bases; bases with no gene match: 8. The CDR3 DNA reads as TGTGCCAGCAGTGCGACAGGGTGGAGAGGCTACACCTTC. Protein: CASSATGWRGYTF.

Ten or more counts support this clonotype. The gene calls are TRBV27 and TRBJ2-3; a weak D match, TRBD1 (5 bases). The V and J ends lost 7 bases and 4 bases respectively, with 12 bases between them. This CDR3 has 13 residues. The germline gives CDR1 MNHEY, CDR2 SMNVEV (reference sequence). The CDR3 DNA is TGTGCCAGCATGAAGGCAGGGCCAGATACGCAGTATTTT. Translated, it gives CASMKAGPDTQYF.

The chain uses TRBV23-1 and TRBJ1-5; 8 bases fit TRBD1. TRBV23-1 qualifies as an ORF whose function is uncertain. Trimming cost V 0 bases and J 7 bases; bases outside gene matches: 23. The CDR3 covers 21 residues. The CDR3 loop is CASSQSFKAVGDRPPRQPQHF. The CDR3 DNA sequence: TGCGCCAGCAGTCAATCGTTCAAAGCGGTAGGGGACAGGCCTCCGCGGCAGCCCCAGCATTTT.

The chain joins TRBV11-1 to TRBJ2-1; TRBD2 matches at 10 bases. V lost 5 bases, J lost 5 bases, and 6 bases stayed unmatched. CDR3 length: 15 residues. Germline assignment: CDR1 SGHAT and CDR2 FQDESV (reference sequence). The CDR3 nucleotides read TGTGCCAGCAGCCCAAGACTAGCGGGTGACAATGAGCAGTTCTTC. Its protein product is CASSPRLAGDNEQFF.

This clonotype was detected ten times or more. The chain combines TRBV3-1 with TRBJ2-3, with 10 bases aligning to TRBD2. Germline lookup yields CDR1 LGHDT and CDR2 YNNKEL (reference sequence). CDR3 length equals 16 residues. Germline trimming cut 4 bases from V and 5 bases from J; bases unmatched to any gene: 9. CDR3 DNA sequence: TGTGCCAGCAGCCTCAATAGCGGGGGGAACGGAGATACGCAGTATTTT. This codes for CASSLNSGGNGDTQYF.

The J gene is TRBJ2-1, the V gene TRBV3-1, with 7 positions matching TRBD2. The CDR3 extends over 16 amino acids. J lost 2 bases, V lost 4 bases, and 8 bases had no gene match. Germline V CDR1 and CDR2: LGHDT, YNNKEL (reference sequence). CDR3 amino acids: CASSLQAGPAYNEQFF. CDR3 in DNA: TGTGCCAGCAGCCTCCAAGCGGGACCAGCCTACAATGAGCAGTTCTTC.

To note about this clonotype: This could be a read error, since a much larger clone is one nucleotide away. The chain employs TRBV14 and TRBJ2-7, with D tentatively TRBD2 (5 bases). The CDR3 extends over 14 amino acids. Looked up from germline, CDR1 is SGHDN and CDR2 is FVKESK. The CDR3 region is CANSQVGGSYEQYF. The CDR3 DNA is TGTGCCAACAGCCAAGTTGGAGGCTCCTACGAGCAGTACTTC. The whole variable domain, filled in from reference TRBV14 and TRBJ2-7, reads EAGVTQFPSHSVIEKGQTVTLRCDPISGHDNLYWYRRVMGKEIKFLLHFVKESKQDESGMPNNRFLAERTGGTYSTLKVQPAELEDSGVYFCANSQVGGSYEQYFGPGTRLTVT.

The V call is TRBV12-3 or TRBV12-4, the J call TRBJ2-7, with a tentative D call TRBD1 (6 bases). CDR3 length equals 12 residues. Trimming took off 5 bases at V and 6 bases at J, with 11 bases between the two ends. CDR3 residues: CASSPQGSEQYF. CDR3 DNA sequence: TGTGCCAGCAGTCCCCAGGGGAGCGAGCAGTACTTC.

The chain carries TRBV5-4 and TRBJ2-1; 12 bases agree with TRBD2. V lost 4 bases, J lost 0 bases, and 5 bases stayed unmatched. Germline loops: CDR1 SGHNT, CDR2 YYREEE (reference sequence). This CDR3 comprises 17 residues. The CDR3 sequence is CASSPGLAGSSYNEQFF. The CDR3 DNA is TGTGCCAGCAGCCCCGGACTAGCGGGGAGCTCCTACAATGAGCAGTTCTTC.

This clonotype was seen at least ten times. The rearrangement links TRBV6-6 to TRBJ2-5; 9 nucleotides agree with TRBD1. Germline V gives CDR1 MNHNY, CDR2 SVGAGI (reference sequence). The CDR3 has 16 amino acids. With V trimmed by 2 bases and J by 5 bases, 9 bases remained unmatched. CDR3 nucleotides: TGTGCCAGCAGTTACATGGACAGGGGAGGGGTGGAGACCCAGTACTTC. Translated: CASSYMDRGGVETQYF.

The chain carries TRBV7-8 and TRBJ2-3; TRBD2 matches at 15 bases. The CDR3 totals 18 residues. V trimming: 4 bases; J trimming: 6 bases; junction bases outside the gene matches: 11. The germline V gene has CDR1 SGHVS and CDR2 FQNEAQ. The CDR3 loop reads CASSSQGLAGGPTDTQYF. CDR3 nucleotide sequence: TGTGCCAGCAGCTCCCAAGGACTAGCGGGAGGGCCGACGGATACGCAGTATTTT.

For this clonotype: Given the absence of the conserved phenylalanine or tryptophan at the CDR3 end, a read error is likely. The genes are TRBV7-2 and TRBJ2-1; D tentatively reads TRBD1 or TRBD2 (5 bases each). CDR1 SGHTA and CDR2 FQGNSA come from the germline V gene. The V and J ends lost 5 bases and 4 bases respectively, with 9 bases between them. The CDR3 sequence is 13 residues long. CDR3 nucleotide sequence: TGTGCCAGCAGCCAGGGACCTTACAATGAGCAGTTCGTC. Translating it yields CASSQGPYNEQFV.

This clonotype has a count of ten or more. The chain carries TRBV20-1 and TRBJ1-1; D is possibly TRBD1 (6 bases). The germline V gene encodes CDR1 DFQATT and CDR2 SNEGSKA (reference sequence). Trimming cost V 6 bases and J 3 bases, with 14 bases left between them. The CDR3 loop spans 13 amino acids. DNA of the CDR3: TGCAGTGCGCAAGGGGGAGGGTACACTGAAGCTTTCTTT. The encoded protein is CSAQGGGYTEAFF.

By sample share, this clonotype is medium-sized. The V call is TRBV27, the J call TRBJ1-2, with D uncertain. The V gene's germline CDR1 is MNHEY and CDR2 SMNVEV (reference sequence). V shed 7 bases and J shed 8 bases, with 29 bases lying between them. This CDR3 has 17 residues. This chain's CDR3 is CASTSRGGGAPLSGYTF. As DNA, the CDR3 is TGTGCCAGCACCTCCCGGGGTGGAGGCGCCCCGCTTTCGGGCTACACCTTC.